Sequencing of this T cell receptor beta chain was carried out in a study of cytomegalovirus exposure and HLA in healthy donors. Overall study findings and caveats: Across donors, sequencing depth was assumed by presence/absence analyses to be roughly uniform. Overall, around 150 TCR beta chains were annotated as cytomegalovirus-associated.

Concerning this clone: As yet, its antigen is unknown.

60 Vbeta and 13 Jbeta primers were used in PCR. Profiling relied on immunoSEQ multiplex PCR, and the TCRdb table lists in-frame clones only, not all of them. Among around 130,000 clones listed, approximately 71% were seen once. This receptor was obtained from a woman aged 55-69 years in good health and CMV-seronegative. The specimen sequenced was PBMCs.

This CDR3 is CASSRDGTGAKVGEQYF. For the CDR3, the DNA is TGCGCCAGCAGCCGAGACGGGACAGGGGCTAAAGTTGGCGAGCAGTACTTC. The V and J genes are TRBV5-1 and TRBJ2-7; TRBD1 aligns across 10 bases. Germline V gene sequence: CDR1 SGHRS, CDR2 YFSETQ. The CDR3 is made up of 17 amino acids. J gave up 6 bases and V 4 bases, and 16 bases lay outside the gene matches. Based on the CDR3 plus reference TRBV5-1 and TRBJ2-7, the full variable domain is KAGVTQTPRYLIKTRGQQVTLSCSPISGHRSVSWYQQTPGQGLQFLFEYFSETQRNKGNFPGRFSGRQFSNSRSEMNVSTLELGDSALYLCASSRDGTGAKVGEQYFGPGTRLTVT.